This T cell receptor (beta chain) was found in a study of blood T cells in healthy people across ages. Regarding the study as a whole: Changes in expanded clonotypes were possibly confounded, as the CMV status of donors was unknown.

Healthy individuals of Caucasian origin from Russia, aged roughly 6 to 90, served as donors. This CDR3 comprises 17 residues. Germline CDR1 is MNHNY and CDR2 is SVGAGI (reference sequence). Losses at the gene ends were 5 bases for V and 3 bases for J; bases not matched to a gene: 10. Points on this clonotype: What it binds is unknown.

Through a sample-barcoded 5' primer and a J-beta primer mix, a second PCR was run for roughly 6 to 12 cycles. From the 5' RACE reads, TCRdb called clonotypes with MiXCR, one entry per CDR3 protein. This repertoire shows roughly 410,000 distinct CDR3 sequences, 50% to 60% found once; its top ten account for roughly 51%. The chain links TRBV6-6 to TRBJ2-1; 10 bases match TRBD2. The source of this sequence is a man aged 55 to 70 in good health. Sequenced input: blood. CDR3 amino acids: CASSPWVAGGFYNEQFF. Here the CDR3 DNA reads TGTGCCAGCAGTCCCTGGGTAGCGGGAGGTTTCTACAATGAGCAGTTCTTC.